Shown below are 15 T cell receptor beta chains from a single sample sequenced in a study of T-cell reconstitution after alpha-beta-depleted transplantation in children. During its preparation, the TCRbeta library received unique molecular identifiers. TCRdb independently ran MiXCR on the PCR reads; one entry per CDR3 protein. The sample lists around 16,000 distinct CDR3 sequences, around 4.9% occurring once. The starting material was PBMCs, obtained before TCRalphabeta/CD19-depleted stem cell transplant. These TCRs come from a boy between 5 and 17 years old with acute lymphoblastic leukemia, due to receive a stem cell transplant.

This sequence joins TRBV15 and TRBJ2-1; 13 nucleotides agree with TRBD2. The V and J ends lost 0 bases and 12 bases, in that order; junction bases with no gene match: 11. CDR1 and CDR2 from the germline V gene are LNHNV and YYDKDF (reference sequence). This CDR3 has 17 amino acids. CDR3 residues: CATSRDRGLAGALGQFF. CDR3 nucleotides: TGTGCCACCAGCAGAGATCGAGGACTAGCGGGGGCCCTCGGGCAGTTCTTC. The full variable domain, completed using reference TRBV15 and TRBJ2-1, is DAMVIQNPRYQVTQFGKPVTLSCSQTLNHNVMYWYQQKSSQAPKLLFHYYDKDFNNEADTPDNFQSRRPNTSFCFLDIRSPGLGDTAMYLCATSRDRGLAGALGQFFGPGTRLTVL.

This clonotype was seen repeatedly, ten times or more. This rearrangement joins TRBV20-1 to TRBJ1-2; 8 nucleotides align to TRBD1. V was clipped by 6 bases and J by 4 bases; unmatched bases: 10. CDR3 length: 14 amino acids. Germline-derived CDR1 and CDR2 are DFQATT and SNEGSKA (reference sequence). In DNA, the CDR3 is TGCAGTGCCAAATGGATTACAGGGGGCTATGGCTACACCTTC. Translating it yields CSAKWITGGYGYTF.

Sample share makes this clonotype medium-sized. This chain links TRBV5-4 with TRBJ2-2; TRBD1 or TRBD2 may be the D gene (5 bases each). V lost 4 bases to trimming and J lost 4 bases, with 14 bases between them. Looked up from germline, CDR1 is SGHNT and CDR2 is YYREEE (reference sequence). This CDR3 is built from 15 residues. CDR3 sequence reads: CASSVTMGVTGELFF. The CDR3, as DNA: TGTGCCAGCAGCGTGACTATGGGGGTCACCGGGGAGCTGTTTTTT.

This clonotype is termed medium-sized. This chain joins TRBV20-1 and TRBJ2-4; TRBD1 aligns across 10 bases. The CDR3 has 14 residues. The ends lost 6 bases at V and 6 bases at J; junction bases unmatched: 8. Germline loops: CDR1 DFQATT, CDR2 SNEGSKA (reference sequence). This CDR3 reads CSANPRQGANIQYF. The DNA of the CDR3 is TGCAGTGCAAACCCCCGACAGGGGGCAAACATTCAGTACTTC.

This clonotype was observed at least ten times. The rearrangement joins TRBV11-3 to TRBJ2-3; 16 bases line up with TRBD2. Losses at the gene ends were 1 base for V and 4 bases for J; bases not matched to a gene: 5. CDR3 length: 18 residues. From germline, CDR1 is SGHNT and CDR2 YENEEA. This CDR3 reads CASSLGGLAGGLSDTQYF. The CDR3 DNA sequence: TGTGCCAGCAGCTTAGGGGGACTAGCGGGAGGGCTCTCAGATACGCAGTATTTT.

The V call is TRBV5-8, the J call TRBJ2-7, with 7 bases that match TRBD2. J lost 0 bases, V lost 4 bases, and 13 bases had no gene match. CDR3 length: 17 residues. CDR1 and CDR2 (germline): SGHTS, YDEGEE. CDR3 in amino acids: CASSLLGVIAGSYEQYF. The CDR3 region has the DNA TGTGCCAGCAGCCTGCTTGGGGTAATAGCGGGCTCCTACGAGCAGTACTTC. Full variable domain (missing parts from reference TRBV5-8 and TRBJ2-7): EAGVTQSPTHLIKTRGQQATLRCSPISGHTSVYWYQQALGLGLQFLLWYDEGEERNRGNFPPRFSGRQFPNYSSELNVNALELEDSALYLCASSLLGVIAGSYEQYFGPGTRLTVT.

This clonotype was counted many times. V is TRBV15 and J is TRBJ1-3; no firm D call. CDR1 and CDR2 (germline): LNHNV, YYDKDF (reference sequence). Trimming shortened V by 0 bases and J by 0 bases, and 6 bases separated the two germline ends. CDR3 size: 15 residues. The CDR3 nucleotides read TGTGCCACCAGCAGAGATAATTACTCTGGAAACACCATATATTTT. Its translation: CATSRDNYSGNTIYF.

This clonotype has a count of ten or more. This chain links TRBV4-2 with TRBJ2-5, with 9 positions matching TRBD1. The length of the CDR3 is 16 residues. Looked up from germline, CDR1 is LGHNA and CDR2 is YNFKEQ. J was trimmed by 0 bases and V by 1 base; bases with no gene match: 3. CDR3 region: CASSQADRGYQETQYF. CDR3 DNA sequence: TGTGCCAGCAGCCAAGCCGACAGGGGGTACCAAGAGACCCAGTACTTC.

The table lists this clonotype with many counts. This chain uses TRBV2 with TRBJ1-1; D perhaps matches TRBD1 (5 bases). The V end was cut by 6 bases, the J end by 7 bases, with 15 bases between. This CDR3 comprises 13 residues. The germline V gene encodes CDR1 SNHLY and CDR2 FYNNEI. The CDR3 nucleotides are TGTGCCAGCAGGATGGGGCTGGGTGGTGAAGCTTTCTTT. This sequence encodes CASRMGLGGEAFF.

This clonotype was seen ten or more times. The chain couples TRBV4-1 to TRBJ2-7; TRBD1 matches at 8 bases. Trimming removed 0 bases from V and 1 base from J; junction bases left unmatched: 2. The CDR3 is 15 amino acids. Germline-derived CDR1 and CDR2 are MGHRA and YSYEKL. The CDR3 sequence: CASSQENRGSYEQYF. In DNA form, the CDR3 reads TGCGCCAGCAGCCAAGAGAACAGGGGGTCCTACGAGCAGTACTTC.

Many counts were recorded for this clonotype. CDR3 residues: CASSLTTGGYSPLHF. CDR3 nucleotide sequence: TGTGCCAGCAGTTTGACCACGGGGGGGTACTCACCCCTCCACTTT. The rearrangement links TRBV12-3 or TRBV12-4 to TRBJ1-6, with D maybe TRBD1 (5 bases). The CDR3 sequence is 15 residues long. The V gene lost 3 bases and the J gene lost 10 bases, with 16 bases spanning the gap.

At least ten counts were recorded for this clonotype. Sequence at one end of the junction differs from germline and may be a read error. CDR3 loop: CASIYVSGANVLTF. DNA of the CDR3: TGTGCCAGCATTTACGTCTCTGGGGCCAACGTCCTGACTTTC. V usage is TRBV6-5 and J usage is TRBJ2-6; D remains ambiguous. This CDR3 spans 14 amino acids. Germline CDR1 reads MNHEY; CDR2 reads SVGAGI.

In its sample, this clonotype was seen many times. The V and J genes are TRBV28 and TRBJ2-7; D perhaps matches TRBD1 (5 bases). Germline CDR1 reads MDHEN; CDR2 reads SYDVKM. Trimming removed 5 bases at V and 3 bases at J, with 17 bases between. The CDR3 totals 15 residues. CDR3: CASSRTHRILYEQYF. The CDR3 DNA follows: TGTGCCAGCAGTCGAACCCACAGGATACTCTACGAGCAGTACTTC.

This clonotype was counted many times. The V gene is TRBV3-1, the J gene TRBJ1-1, with 9 bases identical to TRBD1. The junction had 7 bases not matched to a gene; V was cut back by 4 bases and J by 7 bases. The CDR3 sequence is 14 residues long. Looked up from germline, CDR1 is LGHDT and CDR2 is YNNKEL (reference sequence). Here the CDR3 reads CASSRVQGAIEAFF. The CDR3 coding sequence is TGTGCCAGCAGCCGAGTACAGGGGGCGATTGAAGCTTTCTTT.

This clonotype was observed many times. CDR3 loop: CASSQDRIPQAGYGYTF. The CDR3 coding sequence is TGTGCCAGCAGCCAAGATAGAATCCCCCAGGCCGGCTATGGCTACACCTTC. The chain links TRBV4-2 to TRBJ1-2; D is unresolved. V lost 0 bases and J lost 4, with 18 bases in between. The CDR3 covers 17 residues. CDR1 LGHNA and CDR2 YNFKEQ come from the germline V gene.